The 20 T cell receptor beta chains below all came from one sample that was sequenced in a study of shared clonotypes between healthy human individuals. Repertoires were generated with immunoSEQ multiplex PCR, while TCRdb's copy carries only in-frame clones and drops some. The sample shows about 820,000 clones, over 90% of them seen only once. Naive CD8 cells were CD45RO-negative, positively selected for CCR7, excluding terminally differentiated effector memory CD45RA+ cells. Sequences were obtained from naive CD8+ T cells sorted from blood. All receptors come from a man aged 25-40 years in good health.

This chain joins TRBV6-6 and TRBJ2-5; the D call may be TRBD1 or TRBD2 (5 bases each). The CDR3 totals 14 residues. V gave up 6 bases and J gave up 0 bases, with 11 bases separating them. Germline lookup yields CDR1 MNHNY and CDR2 SVGAGI (reference sequence). CDR3: CASSTGRYQETQYF. The CDR3 DNA sequence: TGTGCCAGCAGCACGGGGCGGTACCAAGAGACCCAGTACTTC.

This clone was seen only once. The chain combines TRBV5-1 with TRBJ2-7; TRBD1 matches 7 bases. Trimming cost V 2 bases and J 5 bases; bases outside gene matches: 13. The germline CDR1 and CDR2 sequences are SGHRS and YFSETQ. The CDR3 spans 16 residues. CDR3 DNA: TGCGCCAGCAGCTTAAGCCCGGGACAGTGGGCCGACGAGCAGTACTTC. Translation gives CASSLSPGQWADEQYF.

This CDR3 reads CASSRDREAQYF. The DNA for the CDR3 is TGTGCCAGCAGCCGGGACCGGGAGGCCCAGTACTTC. The chain uses TRBV7-6 and TRBJ2-5; 7 nucleotides match TRBD2. V dropped 5 bases and J dropped 9; count of bases not matched to a gene: 6. The CDR3 consists of 12 residues. Germline V gene sequence: CDR1 SGHVS, CDR2 FNYEAQ.

The chain joins TRBV28 to TRBJ1-2, with D tentatively TRBD1 (6 bases). The CDR3 length is 13 residues. V was trimmed by 5 bases and J by 4 bases, leaving 11 bases between them. Looked up from germline, CDR1 is MDHEN and CDR2 is SYDVKM. The chain's CDR3 is CASSVDSGYGYTF. The CDR3 DNA reads as TGTGCCAGCAGTGTGGACAGTGGCTATGGCTACACCTTC.

The chain uses TRBV27 and TRBJ2-7; D might be TRBD1 (6 bases). CDR3 length: 15 amino acids. Germline CDR1 MNHEY, CDR2 SMNVEV (reference sequence). V gave up 3 bases and J gave up 2 bases, with 14 bases separating them. CDR3 protein: CASSLGAFAPYEQYF. As DNA, the CDR3 is TGTGCCAGCAGTTTGGGGGCCTTTGCCCCCTACGAGCAGTACTTC.

Concerning this clone itself: A read error may account for a junction end that differs from germline. This chain joins TRBV19 and TRBJ2-7; D is perhaps TRBD1 or TRBD2 (5 bases each). CDR3 length: 14 residues. The germline V gene has CDR1 LNHDA and CDR2 SQIVND (reference sequence). CDR3 residues: CAFTDRDGSCEQYF. The CDR3 DNA sequence: TGTGCCTTCACGGACCGGGACGGGTCCTGCGAGCAGTACTTC.

The chain uses TRBV19 and TRBJ2-1, with unresolved D. Germline lookup yields CDR1 LNHDA and CDR2 SQIVND (reference sequence). Trimming took off 8 bases at V and 4 bases at J, with 6 bases between the two ends. The CDR3 totals 11 residues. CDR3 region: CASRLYNEQFF. CDR3 in DNA: TGTGCCAGTCGACTGTACAATGAGCAGTTCTTC.

This chain uses TRBV10-2 with TRBJ1-1; the match to TRBD1 covers 10 bases. V shed 5 bases and J 11 bases; nucleotides not matched to a gene: 8. The CDR3 sequence is 13 residues long. CDR1 and CDR2 (germline): WSHSY, SAAADI. The CDR3 bases are TGCGCCAGCAGTAAGACAGGGGGCGCGGGTGCTTTCTTT. It codes for CASSKTGGAGAFF.

The chain couples TRBV7-6 to TRBJ2-1; the D is unclear. The length of the CDR3 is 13 residues. Germline loops: CDR1 SGHVS, CDR2 FNYEAQ. V lost 2 bases to trimming and J lost 7 bases, with 9 bases between them. The CDR3 coding sequence is TGTGCCAGCAGCTTATTCCCACTAAATGAGCAGTTCTTC. Protein product: CASSLFPLNEQFF.

The chain joins TRBV11-2 to TRBJ1-1; a weak D match, TRBD1 (6 bases). Per the germline V gene, CDR1 is SGHAT and CDR2 is FQNNGV. Trimming pared 5 bases from V and 4 bases from J, leaving 14 bases between. The CDR3 contains 14 residues. The CDR3 spells CASSVPTGSTEAFF. The CDR3, as DNA: TGTGCCAGCAGCGTCCCAACAGGGTCCACTGAAGCTTTCTTT.

V gene TRBV5-4 combines with J gene TRBJ1-1; possible D gene TRBD1, 6 bases. CDR3 length: 14 amino acids. The V end was cut by 5 bases, the J end by 1 base, with 12 bases between. The germline V gene encodes CDR1 SGHNT and CDR2 YYREEE (reference sequence). The DNA of the CDR3 is TGTGCCAGCAGGGTTGGAGGGGGGAACACTGAAGCTTTCTTT. Translating gives CASRVGGGNTEAFF. Variable domain in full (rest from reference TRBV5-4 and TRBJ1-1): ETGVTQSPTHLIKTRGQQVTLRCSSQSGHNTVSWYQQALGQGPQFIFQYYREEENGRGNFPPRFSGLQFPNYSSELNVNALELDDSALYLCASRVGGGNTEAFFGQGTRLTVV.

The chain recombines TRBV5-6 with TRBJ2-1; 7 nucleotides align to TRBD1. The trim removed 3 bases at V and 4 bases at J, leaving 4 bases unmatched. This CDR3 is built from 14 residues. Germline-derived CDR1 and CDR2 are SGHDT and YYEEEE. Written as DNA, the CDR3 is TGTGCCAGCAGCTCATGGGACAGATACAATGAGCAGTTCTTC. Translating gives CASSSWDRYNEQFF.

This chain connects TRBV10-3 to TRBJ2-5; 10 positions match TRBD2. After removal of 3 bases from V and 2 bases from J, the junction contained 12 bases not matched to a gene. Germline values: CDR1 ENHRY, CDR2 SYGVKD. CDR3 length: 18 amino acids. CDR3 bases: TGTGCCATCAGTGATCCTTGGACCGGACTAGCGGATCAAGAGACCCAGTACTTC. It encodes CAISDPWTGLADQETQYF.

The genes are TRBV27 and TRBJ2-1; D may be TRBD2 (6 bases). V lost 3 bases and J 9 bases, leaving 15 bases between the germline ends. The CDR3 runs to 14 residues. In germline, CDR1 is MNHEY, CDR2 SMNVEV (reference sequence). The CDR3 DNA sequence: TGTGCCAGCAGTTTTGGCTACCCGGAGGGTGAGCAGTTCTTC. Its protein is CASSFGYPEGEQFF.

The chain uses TRBV9 and TRBJ2-1; D remains ambiguous. The V gene lost 3 bases and the J gene lost 4 bases, with 38 bases spanning the gap. The CDR3 covers 23 residues. CDR1 SGDLS and CDR2 YYNGEE come from the germline V gene. CDR3 in amino acids: CASSDPDPSVAREEWPLYNEQFF. CDR3 nucleotides: TGTGCCAGCAGCGACCCCGATCCATCCGTCGCCCGCGAAGAGTGGCCTCTATACAATGAGCAGTTCTTC.

Only one count was recorded for this clone. The chain is built from TRBV29-1 and TRBJ2-5, with D perhaps given as TRBD1 or TRBD2 (5 bases each). CDR1 SQVTM and CDR2 ANQGSEA come from the germline V gene. This CDR3 comprises 14 residues. V was shortened by 7 bases and J by 4 bases, with 19 bases between the two germline ends. The CDR3, as DNA: TGCAGCGCCGGGATCCGGGACGAGGGAGAGACCCAGTACTTC. Protein product: CSAGIRDEGETQYF.

The chain employs TRBV9 and TRBJ2-5; D is uncertain. CDR1 is SGDLS, CDR2 YYNGEE, per germline. This CDR3 has 14 residues. Trimming removed 0 bases from V and 5 bases from J, with 11 bases in between. The CDR3 sequence is CASSVVSGSETQYF. CDR3 DNA: TGTGCCAGCAGCGTAGTTTCTGGATCCGAGACCCAGTACTTC.

This chain links TRBV7-9 with TRBJ1-1, with TRBD1 matching over 8 bases. V shed 3 bases, J shed 2 bases, and the junction held 5 bases outside the gene matches. This CDR3 has 15 amino acids. CDR1 and CDR2 from the germline V gene are SEHNR and FQNEAQ (reference sequence). The CDR3 region is CASSLDREGNTEAFF. The DNA for the CDR3 is TGTGCCAGCAGCTTGGACAGGGAAGGAAACACTGAAGCTTTCTTT.

V is TRBV4-3 and J is TRBJ2-7; a possible D gene is TRBD2 (5 bases). This CDR3 spans 14 amino acids. Per the germline V gene, CDR1 is LGHNA and CDR2 is YSLEER. Trimming cost V 1 base and J 7 bases, with 14 bases left between them. The chain's CDR3 is CASSQARIPGEQYF. The CDR3 DNA is TGCGCCAGCAGCCAAGCCCGGATACCGGGGGAGCAGTACTTC.

The chain couples TRBV5-6 to TRBJ1-4; unclear D gene. Trimming removed 0 bases from V and 3 bases from J, with 6 bases in between. The CDR3 totals 14 residues. Germline V lookup: CDR1 SGHDT, CDR2 YYEEEE. CDR3 DNA: TGTGCCAGCAGCTTGGGAGGTGCTAATGAAAAACTGTTTTTT. This sequence encodes CASSLGGANEKLFF.